This T cell receptor beta chain is drawn from a study of spatial heterogeneity in lung cancer. Background on the study: Compared with alpha-chain sequences, beta-chain sequences were consistently detected in greater numbers. The study observed each unique TCR and UMI combination more than ten times on average in raw reads.

Deletions cut 3 bases from V and 2 bases from J, with 13 bases between. CDR3 length: 15 amino acids. The V gene's germline CDR1 is LNHNV and CDR2 YYDKDF (reference sequence). Time point here: sample taken at primary tumor resection. Unsorted whole RNA of tumor, nontumor lung or frozen PBMC was sequenced. Samples came from roughly 72 TRACERx patients with untreated early-stage lung cancer. This clonotype was observed a handful of times. TCR cDNA molecules each carried a unique molecular identifier. TCRdb processed the 5' RACE reads anew with MiXCR; each CDR3 protein has one entry. The sample yields tens of thousands of distinct CDR3 sequences, around 7% seen once.

The chain couples TRBV15 to TRBJ1-2, with D perhaps TRBD1 (5 bases). The sample consisted of PBMCs, taken at surgery. The receptor comes from a female donor with early-stage non-small cell lung cancer. Here the CDR3 reads CATSRDYGQNYGYTF. CDR3 bases: TGTGCCACCAGCAGGGACTACGGACAAAACTATGGCTACACCTTC.